The present entry profiles one T cell receptor (beta chain) with its context. What it binds is unknown. The data stem from a study of OX40 agonist ivuxolimab in advanced cancers. Study in general: The mean age was about 61 years, ranging from roughly 23 to 90, with 65% to 90% of participants male.

The CDR3 is 13 residues long. Trimming left V 6 bases short and J 5 bases short, with 12 bases between. In germline, CDR1 is LNHDA, CDR2 SQIVND (reference sequence). TCRdb keeps only in-frame clones here, not all; method: immunoSEQ multiplex PCR. Counted here are about 130,000 clones, under 95% occurring once; the ten biggest clones make up more than 0.9%. Collection of blood occurred at baseline, at cycle 4 day 1, and at cycle 7 day 1. General study points: CD4+ and CD8+ T cells in blood underwent clonal expansion by week 6 at 0.1 to 3.0 mg/kg.

The material sequenced was CD4+ or CD8+ T cells sorted from blood, taken in a trial of the OX40 agonist ivuxolimab. V usage is TRBV19 and J usage is TRBJ2-3; D might be TRBD1 (6 bases). The sequence was collected from an adult with an advanced solid tumor such as melanoma, head and neck, liver or kidney cancer. CDR3 amino acids: CASSAWGQDTQYF. The DNA of the CDR3 is TGTGCCAGTAGCGCATGGGGGCAAGATACGCAGTATTTT.